Listed below are T cell receptor beta chains from one sample, sequenced in a study of blood T cells in healthy people across ages. Each CDR3 protein gets one entry after TCRdb re-called the 5' RACE reads with MiXCR. The table shows 1.2 million to 1.5 million distinct CDR3 sequences, with approximately 63% occurring only once. Sequenced sample: blood. All receptors come from a man aged 18 to 35 in good health. CDR3s include the opening cysteine and the closing phenylalanine or tryptophan. A D gene is named only where the DNA matches it firmly. Where a row states a size, it is once, few, many or the class of an expanded clone; other rows omit it.

- TRBJ2-3 - TRBV6-5 CASRDRVFTDTQYF TGTGCCAGCAGAGACCGGGTTTTCACAGATACGCAGTATTTT
- TRBJ2-7 few TRBV29-1 CSVSPGGLYEQYF TGCAGCGTTTCCCCGGGGGGCCTTTACGAGCAGTACTTC
TRBD1 TRBJ2-5 - TRBV7-2 CASSLVTGVGRETQYF TGTGCCAGCAGCTTAGTTACAGGGGTCGGTCGGGAGACCCAGTACTTC
- TRBJ2-7 few TRBV20-1 CSARDSEKINEQYF TGCAGTGCTAGAGATTCCGAGAAAATAAACGAGCAGTACTTC
- TRBJ2-7 - TRBV5-1 CAGSHRESYEQYF TGCGCCGGCAGCCACAGGGAAAGTTACGAGCAGTACTTC
TRBD1 TRBJ1-2 many TRBV29-1 CSVRNTGVGSNYGYTF TGCAGCGTTCGAAATACAGGGGTGGGAAGTAACTATGGCTACACCTTC
TRBD1 TRBJ2-7 once TRBV7-9 CASSLSGTGIHEQYF TGTGCCAGCAGCTTATCAGGGACAGGGATCCACGAGCAGTACTTC
- TRBJ2-4 - TRBV12-3/TRBV12-4 CASRFAQAGDLAKNIQYF TGTGCCAGCAGATTCGCGCAAGCAGGGGACTTAGCCAAAAACATTCAGTACTTC
TRBD1 TRBJ1-1 - TRBV4-1 CASSQVRQGVVKNTEAFF TGCGCCAGCAGCCAAGTCCGTCAGGGGGTAGTTAAGAACACTGAAGCTTTCTTT
TRBD1 TRBJ2-7 few TRBV2 CASSDPGQGTYEQYF TGTGCCAGCAGCGATCCGGGACAGGGTACTTACGAGCAGTACTTC
- TRBJ2-7 once TRBV7-9 CASSLGYEAGEQYF TGTGCCAGCAGCTTAGGGTACGAGGCGGGAGAGCAGTACTTC
TRBD2 TRBJ2-1 few TRBV4-1 CASSRWTSASSYNEQFF TGCGCCAGCAGCCGATGGACTAGCGCGAGCTCCTACAATGAGCAGTTCTTC
TRBD2 TRBJ2-7 - TRBV4-1 CASSQDAPTSGLYEQYF TGCGCCAGCAGCCAAGATGCCCCGACTAGCGGGCTCTACGAGCAGTACTTC
- TRBJ2-7 - TRBV7-2 CASSSLRQTQYF TGTGCCAGCAGCTCCCTCCGGCAAACGCAGTACTTC
- TRBJ1-4 - TRBV15 CATSTSGRLKLFF TGTGCCACCAGCACCTCGGGACGGCTTAAACTGTTTTTT
- TRBJ2-5 - TRBV2 CASRVGLQETQYF TGTGCCAGCAGGGTAGGACTCCAAGAGACCCAGTACTTC
- TRBJ1-1 - TRBV20-1 CSASIPGNTEAFF TGCAGTGCTAGTATTCCGGGGAACACTGAAGCTTTCTTT
- TRBJ1-2 - TRBV6-6 CASSPNTRGDGYTF TGTGCCAGCAGCCCCAACACCAGGGGCGACGGCTACACCTTC
TRBD1 TRBJ2-5 - TRBV11-2 CASSQTGGTETQYF TGTGCCAGCAGCCAGACAGGGGGAACGGAGACCCAGTACTTC
TRBD2 TRBJ2-7 once TRBV10-3 CAISYGGKNEQYF TGTGCCATCAGTTACGGGGGGAAGAATGAGCAGTACTTC
- TRBJ2-1 - TRBV10-3 CAISEYKTGPSYNEQFF TGTGCCATCAGTGAGTATAAGACGGGGCCTTCCTACAATGAGCAGTTCTTC
- TRBJ2-6 few TRBV5-1 CASSFGLPSSGANVLTF TGCGCCAGCAGCTTTGGCTTACCAAGCTCTGGGGCCAACGTCCTGACTTTC
- TRBJ2-5 - TRBV5-1 CASSLGRRLNGETQYF TGCGCCAGCAGCTTGGGGAGGCGTCTCAATGGCGAGACCCAGTACTTC
TRBD1 TRBJ2-3 - TRBV7-9 CASSSYLGGQGADTQYF TGTGCCAGCAGCTCATACCTCGGGGGACAGGGTGCAGATACGCAGTATTTT
- TRBJ1-5 many TRBV5-1 CASSAGLGDQPQHF TGCGCCAGCAGCGCGGGGCTCGGGGACCAGCCCCAGCATTTT
- TRBJ2-7 few TRBV20-1 CSARLPSGYEQYF TGCAGTGCTAGACTCCCCTCAGGGTACGAGCAGTACTTC
- TRBJ2-3 - TRBV4-3 CASSDPYRDGNTDTQYF TGCGCCAGCAGCGATCCATACAGAGACGGCAACACAGATACGCAGTATTTT
- TRBJ2-5 - TRBV6-1 CASSDLVTLQETQYF TGTGCCAGCAGTGATCTTGTAACCCTCCAAGAGACCCAGTACTTC
- TRBJ2-7 - TRBV4-1 CASGPPQAGRVTYEQYF TGCGCCAGCGGCCCTCCCCAAGCCGGCAGGGTAACCTACGAGCAGTACTTC
- TRBJ1-5 - TRBV7-2 CASPPRLSLQPQHF TGTGCCAGCCCCCCGAGGCTCAGCTTACAGCCCCAGCATTTT
- TRBJ2-1 - TRBV3-1 CASSQDSGRSDEQFF TGTGCCAGCAGCCAAGACTCAGGGAGGTCGGATGAGCAGTTCTTC
- TRBJ2-3 - TRBV20-1 CSARGPTADTQYF TGCAGTGCTAGAGGGCCCACAGCAGATACGCAGTATTTT
- TRBJ2-7 many TRBV3-1 CASSQGASASYEQYF TGTGCCAGCAGCCAAGGGGCAAGCGCTTCCTACGAGCAGTACTTC
- TRBJ1-5 - TRBV20-1 CSARVLESNQPQHF TGCAGTGCTCGCGTCCTGGAGAGCAATCAGCCCCAGCATTTT
- TRBJ1-2 - TRBV28 CASSFAALYTF TGTGCCAGCAGTTTTGCGGCGCTCTACACCTTC
- TRBJ1-5 - TRBV4-3 CASSQDTLNQPQHF TGCGCCAGCAGCCAAGATACCCTTAATCAGCCCCAGCATTTT
TRBD2 TRBJ2-3 - TRBV7-9 CASLAGPLATDTQYF TGTGCCAGCCTAGCGGGGCCCCTTGCAACAGATACGCAGTATTTT
TRBD2 TRBJ2-7 - TRBV4-3 CTSSQGPAGTYYEQYF TGCACCAGCAGCCAAGGGCCAGCGGGGACTTACTACGAGCAGTACTTC
- TRBJ2-3 - TRBV12-3/TRBV12-4 CACSPSFGSRSDTQYF TGTGCCTGCAGTCCTTCTTTCGGGAGTCGCTCAGATACGCAGTATTTT
- TRBJ2-7 - TRBV5-4 CASSDGVGEQYF TGTGCCAGCAGCGATGGTGTGGGGGAGCAGTACTTC
TRBD2 TRBJ2-3 - TRBV28 CASSFMTAGIGTDTQYF TGTGCCAGCAGTTTTATGACAGCGGGGATTGGCACAGATACGCAGTATTTT
TRBD2 TRBJ2-5 - TRBV7-8 CASSPRLAGGVGETQYF TGTGCCAGCAGCCCAAGACTAGCGGGAGGGGTAGGAGAGACCCAGTACTTC
TRBD2 TRBJ2-1 - TRBV4-1 CASSQDGEGLAGGSYNEQFF TGCGCCAGCAGCCAAGATGGAGAGGGGCTAGCGGGGGGCTCCTACAATGAGCAGTTCTTC
TRBD1 TRBJ1-6 - TRBV12-3/TRBV12-4 CASSPHGTGNSPLHF TGTGCCAGCAGTCCCCACGGGACAGGGAATTCACCCCTCCACTTT
- TRBJ1-5 many TRBV7-9 CASNPQEFSNQPQHF TGTGCCAGCAATCCACAGGAGTTTAGCAATCAGCCCCAGCATTTT
- TRBJ2-7 - TRBV29-1 CSVGLGAAYEQYF TGCAGCGTTGGATTGGGGGCTGCCTACGAGCAGTACTTC
TRBD2 TRBJ2-7 - TRBV15 CATSRGSSGRTNEQYF TGTGCCACCAGCAGAGGGTCTAGCGGGAGAACCAATGAGCAGTACTTC
TRBD1 TRBJ2-6 once TRBV4-1 CASSQPDRAGANVLTF TGCGCCAGCAGCCAACCCGACAGGGCTGGGGCCAACGTCCTGACTTTC
TRBD1 TRBJ2-7 - TRBV10-3 CAISESSDRGYEQYF TGTGCCATCAGTGAGTCTAGTGACAGGGGTTACGAGCAGTACTTC
- TRBJ2-5 - TRBV6-5 CASSYSKTLEKYF TGTGCCAGCAGTTACTCAAAAACTCTCGAGAAGTACTTC